This section outlines one T cell receptor (beta chain) sequence together with its context. The table came from immunoSEQ multiplex PCR; TCRdb's copy has only in-frame clones and leaves some out. Of 180,000 or so clones in the sample, about 80% were seen once. This entry comes from a study of blood T cell repertoires in COVID-19. Study as a whole: From T cells, B-cell-depleted T cells, or PBMCs came the material, which was cDNA or gDNA.

Trimming shortened V by 0 bases and J by 11 bases, and 17 bases separated the two germline ends. This CDR3 is 14 amino acids long. Per the germline V gene, CDR1 is SGDLS and CDR2 is YYNGEE. Participants were aged roughly 18 to 90 years, lived in about 26 US areas, and enrolled virtually. Self-reported history from a screening survey and questionnaire set each donor's cohort. Recovered participants had two consecutive negative NP/OP PCR tests, healthcare professional clearance, or symptom resolution. This TCR derives from a man aged 50 or older who had recovered from COVID-19. What was sequenced was PBMCs or T cells enriched from blood (not recorded which). V and J are TRBV9 and TRBJ1-1; tentatively, D is TRBD1 (5 bases). DNA of the CDR3: TGTGCCAGCAGCGTAGGCGGGGCCGCCTCGGACGCTTTCTTT. It encodes CASSVGGAASDAFF.